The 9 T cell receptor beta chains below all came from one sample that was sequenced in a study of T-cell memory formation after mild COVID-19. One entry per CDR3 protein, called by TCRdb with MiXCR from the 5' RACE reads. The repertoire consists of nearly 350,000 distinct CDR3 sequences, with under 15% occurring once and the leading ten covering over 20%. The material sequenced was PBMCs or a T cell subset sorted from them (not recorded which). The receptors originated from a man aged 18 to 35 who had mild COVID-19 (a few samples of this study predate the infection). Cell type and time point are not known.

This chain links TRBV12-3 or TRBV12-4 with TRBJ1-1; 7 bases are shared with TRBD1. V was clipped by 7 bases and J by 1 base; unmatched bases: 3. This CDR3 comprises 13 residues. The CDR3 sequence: CASTQGGNTEAFF. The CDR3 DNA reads TGTGCCAGCACCCAGGGGGGGAACACTGAAGCTTTCTTT.

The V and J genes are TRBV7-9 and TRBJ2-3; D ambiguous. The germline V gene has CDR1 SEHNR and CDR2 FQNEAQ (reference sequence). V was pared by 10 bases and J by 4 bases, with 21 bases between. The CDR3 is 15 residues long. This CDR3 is CATQDRTIDADTQYF. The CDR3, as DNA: TGTGCCACCCAGGATAGGACCATTGACGCAGATACGCAGTATTTT.

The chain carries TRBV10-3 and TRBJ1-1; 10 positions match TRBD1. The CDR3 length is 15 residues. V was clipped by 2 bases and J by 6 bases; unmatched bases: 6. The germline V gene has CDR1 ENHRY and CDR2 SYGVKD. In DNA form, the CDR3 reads TGTGCCATCAGTGAGGTAGGACAGGGGGAAGCTGAAGCTTTCTTT. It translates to CAISEVGQGEAEAFF.

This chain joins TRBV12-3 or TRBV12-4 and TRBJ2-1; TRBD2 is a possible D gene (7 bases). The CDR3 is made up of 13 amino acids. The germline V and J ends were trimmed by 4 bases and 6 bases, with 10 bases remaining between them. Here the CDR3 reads CASSWGGANEQFF. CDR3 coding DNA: TGTGCCAGCAGTTGGGGGGGGGCCAATGAGCAGTTCTTC.

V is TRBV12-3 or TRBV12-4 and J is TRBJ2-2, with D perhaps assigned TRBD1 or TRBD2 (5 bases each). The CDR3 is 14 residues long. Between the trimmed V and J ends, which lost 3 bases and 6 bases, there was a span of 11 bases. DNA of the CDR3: TGTGCCAGCAGTTTTCGGGGCTGGGCCGGGGAGCTGTTTTTT. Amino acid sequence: CASSFRGWAGELFF.

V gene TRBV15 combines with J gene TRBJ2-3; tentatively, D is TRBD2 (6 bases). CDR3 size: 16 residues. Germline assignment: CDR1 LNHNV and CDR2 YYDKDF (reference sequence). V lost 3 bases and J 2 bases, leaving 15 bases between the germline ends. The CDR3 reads CATSSSGGQLTDTQYF. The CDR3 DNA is TGTGCCACCAGCAGCTCTGGAGGGCAGCTCACAGATACGCAGTATTTT.

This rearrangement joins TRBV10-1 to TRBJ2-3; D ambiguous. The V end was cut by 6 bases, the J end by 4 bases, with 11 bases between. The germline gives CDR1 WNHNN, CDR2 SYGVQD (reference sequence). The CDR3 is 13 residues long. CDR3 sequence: CASRNRASDTQYF. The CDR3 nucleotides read TGCGCCAGCAGGAACCGGGCCTCAGATACGCAGTATTTT.

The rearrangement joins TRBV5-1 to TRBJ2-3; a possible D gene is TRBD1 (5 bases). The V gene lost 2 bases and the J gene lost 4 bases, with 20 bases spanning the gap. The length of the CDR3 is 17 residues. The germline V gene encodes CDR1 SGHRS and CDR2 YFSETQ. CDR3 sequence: CASSLTISAGNPDTQYF. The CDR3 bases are TGCGCCAGCAGCTTAACAATTTCGGCAGGGAACCCAGATACGCAGTATTTT.

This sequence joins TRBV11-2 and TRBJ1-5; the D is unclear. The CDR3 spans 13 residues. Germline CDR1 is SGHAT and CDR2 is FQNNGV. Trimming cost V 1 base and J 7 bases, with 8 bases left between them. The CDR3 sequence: CASSLVYGQPQHF. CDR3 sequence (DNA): TGTGCCAGCAGCTTAGTATATGGACAGCCCCAGCATTTT.